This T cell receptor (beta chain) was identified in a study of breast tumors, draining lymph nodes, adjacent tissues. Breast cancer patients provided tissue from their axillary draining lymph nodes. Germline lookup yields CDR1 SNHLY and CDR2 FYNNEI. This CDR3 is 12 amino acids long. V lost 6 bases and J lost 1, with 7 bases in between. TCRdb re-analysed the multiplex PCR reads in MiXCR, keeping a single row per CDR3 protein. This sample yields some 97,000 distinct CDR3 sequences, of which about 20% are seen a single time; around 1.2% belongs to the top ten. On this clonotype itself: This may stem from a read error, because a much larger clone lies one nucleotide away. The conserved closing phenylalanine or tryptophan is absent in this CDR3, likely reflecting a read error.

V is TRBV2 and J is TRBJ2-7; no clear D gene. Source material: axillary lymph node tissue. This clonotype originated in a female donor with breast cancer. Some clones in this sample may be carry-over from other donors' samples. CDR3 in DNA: TGTGCCAGCAGGCCGGATTCCTACGAGCAGTACCTC. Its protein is CASRPDSYEQYL.